What follows is one TCR beta chain and its context. No antigen is known for it. This entry belongs to a study of a mutant IDH1 vaccine in newly diagnosed glioma. Turning to the study itself: Onset of vaccination occurred 4-6 weeks following radiotherapy alone, or with temozolomide cycles.

Findings of the study overall: Overall, around 94% of patients had vaccine-induced immune responses.

Time point defined: week 47, end of study. Vaccination used 300 ug of mutant IDH1 20-mer peptide per dose, with topical imiquimod. The patients were given eight vaccinations, one each in weeks 1, 3, 5, 7, 11, 15, 19 and 23. Each of the donors came in with new WHO grade 3 or 4 astrocytomas that were IDH1-mutant and ATRX-lost. The method was immunoSEQ multiplex PCR; TCRdb's version includes in-frame clones alone and lacks a portion of them. The top ten hold approximately 12% of the sample, which has around 30,000 clones, just under 90% seen once. Trimming took off 10 bases at V and 6 bases at J, with 15 bases between the two ends. The CDR3 is made up of 13 amino acids. Per the germline V gene, CDR1 is MGHRA and CDR2 is YSYEKL.

The receptor was isolated from a woman in her twenties or thirties with glioma. This chain links TRBV4-1 with TRBJ2-2; D is possibly TRBD2 (5 bases). Sequenced material: PBMCs, taken from a glioma patient whose treatment included an IDH1 peptide vaccine. The CDR3 sequence: CATLGRGPGELFF. Written as DNA, the CDR3 is TGCGCCACCCTCGGCCGAGGGCCCGGGGAGCTGTTTTTT.